A single sample is the source of the 12 T cell receptor beta chains below, sequenced in a study of blood T cell repertoires in COVID-19. TCRdb's copy holds only in-frame clones and misses some; the assay was immunoSEQ multiplex PCR. The table includes tens of thousands of clones, about 89% detected once. Sequenced: peripheral blood. These receptors all come from a man aged 50-60 years with COVID-19, enrolled during active disease.

The chain links TRBV2 to TRBJ2-7, with D perhaps matching TRBD1 (5 bases). Germline V CDR1 and CDR2: SNHLY, FYNNEI. The CDR3 contains 13 residues. V lost 4 bases and J lost 3, with 10 bases in between. Here the CDR3 reads CASSVQGFYEQYF. Here the CDR3 DNA reads TGTGCCAGCAGTGTCCAGGGTTTCTACGAGCAGTACTTC. The full variable domain, completed using reference TRBV2 and TRBJ2-7, is EPEVTQTPSHQVTQMGQEVILRCVPISNHLYFYWYRQILGQKVEFLVSFYNNEISEKSEIFDDQFSVERPDGSNFTLKIRSTKLEDSAMYFCASSVQGFYEQYFGPGTRLTVT.

The rearrangement uses TRBV5-1 and TRBJ2-5; tentatively, D is TRBD1 (7 bases). Germline V gene sequence: CDR1 SGHRS, CDR2 YFSETQ. This CDR3 is built from 19 residues. Between the trimmed V and J ends, which lost 3 bases and 1 base, there was a span of 25 bases. The CDR3 DNA reads TGCGCCAGCAGCTACGTGGTGACGGGACTTGACAGGGCCCAAGAGACCCAGTACTTC. It specifies CASSYVVTGLDRAQETQYF.

This sequence joins TRBV9 and TRBJ2-1; perhaps TRBD1 as D (5 bases). The CDR3 length is 15 residues. Between the trimmed V and J ends, which lost 0 bases and 0 bases, there was a span of 7 bases. CDR1 and CDR2 from the germline V gene are SGDLS and YYNGEE. The CDR3: CASSVGTGSYNEQFF. DNA of the CDR3: TGTGCCAGCAGCGTAGGTACAGGCTCCTACAATGAGCAGTTCTTC.

The rearrangement joins TRBV12-3 or TRBV12-4 to TRBJ1-1; the D is unclear. Trimming stripped 6 bases from V and 2 bases from J, with 10 bases between. The CDR3 consists of 13 residues. The CDR3 spells CASSPDTNTEAFF. The CDR3 DNA reads as TGTGCCAGCAGCCCAGACACTAACACTGAAGCTTTCTTT.

This chain connects TRBV7-6 to TRBJ1-4; 7 bases are a match to TRBD1. Germline V gene lookup returns CDR1 SGHVS and CDR2 FNYEAQ. This CDR3 has 16 amino acids. With 1 base clipped from V and 5 bases from J, the junction kept 7 bases outside the gene matches. The CDR3 protein is CASSLGPGQQNEKLFF. The DNA of the CDR3 is TGTGCCAGCAGCTTAGGGCCGGGACAGCAGAATGAAAAACTGTTTTTT. Drawing the rest from reference TRBV7-6 and TRBJ1-4, the complete variable domain is GAGVSQSPRYKVTKRGQDVALRCDPISGHVSLYWYRQALGQGPEFLTYFNYEAQQDKSGLPNDRFSAERPEGSISTLTIQRTEQRDSAMYRCASSLGPGQQNEKLFFGSGTQLSVL.

The chain recombines TRBV11-2 with TRBJ2-1; TRBD1 is a possible D gene (6 bases). CDR1 and CDR2 from the germline V gene are SGHAT and FQNNGV. Between the trimmed V and J ends, which lost 5 bases and 4 bases, there was a span of 18 bases. This CDR3 has 16 residues. This chain's CDR3 is CASSPSQGKGYNEQFF. Here the CDR3 DNA reads TGTGCCAGCAGCCCTAGTCAGGGGAAGGGTTACAATGAGCAGTTCTTC.

This clone was recorded once. In DNA, the CDR3 is TGTGCCAGCAGTGTTAACAGGGCGCCGGATGAAAAACTGTTTTTT. This encodes CASSVNRAPDEKLFF. The V and J genes are TRBV2 and TRBJ1-4; D might be TRBD1 (6 bases). CDR3 length: 15 residues. V was pared by 4 bases and J by 6 bases, with 15 bases between. The V gene's germline CDR1 is SNHLY and CDR2 FYNNEI.

The chain has TRBV11-2 and TRBJ1-2; 9 positions match TRBD1. The J segment lost 4 bases and the V segment lost 5 bases, leaving 5 bases of the junction unmatched. The CDR3 runs 14 residues. Germline V lookup: CDR1 SGHAT, CDR2 FQNNGV. In nucleotides, the CDR3 is TGTGCCAGCAGCCGGGGACAGGGTACCTATGGCTACACCTTC. Its translation is CASSRGQGTYGYTF. Filled out from reference TRBV11-2 and TRBJ1-2, the complete variable domain reads EAGVAQSPRYKIIEKRQSVAFWCNPISGHATLYWYQQILGQGPKLLIQFQNNGVVDDSQLPKDRFSAERLKGVDSTLKIQPAKLEDSAVYLCASSRGQGTYGYTFGSGTRLTVV.

This sequence joins TRBV27 and TRBJ1-2, with D unclear. Germline CDR1 is MNHEY and CDR2 is SMNVEV (reference sequence). The length of the CDR3 is 13 residues. The V end was cut by 5 bases, the J end by 6 bases, with 13 bases between. The CDR3 reads CASSPRPGNGYTF. Here the CDR3 DNA reads TGTGCCAGCAGTCCCCGACCCGGGAATGGCTACACCTTC.

This clone came up once. The chain is built from TRBV5-1 and TRBJ2-7, with D tentatively TRBD1 (5 bases). The germline V gene encodes CDR1 SGHRS and CDR2 YFSETQ. This CDR3 comprises 14 residues. With 4 bases removed from V and 2 bases from J, the gap between germline ends came to 13 bases. The CDR3 loop reads CASSTLDNPYEQYF. The CDR3 DNA follows: TGCGCCAGCAGCACCCTGGACAACCCCTACGAGCAGTACTTC.

This chain uses TRBV6-2 or TRBV6-3 with TRBJ2-7; D is undetermined. Deletions cut 4 bases from V and 2 bases from J, with 6 bases between. The CDR3 totals 12 residues. Germline-derived CDR1 and CDR2 are MNHEY and SVGEGT. CDR3 DNA: TGTGCCAGCAGTTGGCAGGCCTACGAGCAGTACTTC. Amino acid sequence: CASSWQAYEQYF.

This chain links TRBV12-5 with TRBJ2-7, with 9 nucleotides matching TRBD1. Germline V CDR1 and CDR2: LGHNT, FRNRAP. This CDR3 has 17 amino acids. V gave up 4 bases and J gave up 3 bases; unmatched junction bases: 13. The CDR3 is CASGSALGTGYNYEQYF. The CDR3 DNA sequence: TGTGCTAGTGGTTCCGCCCTCGGGACAGGGTATAACTACGAGCAGTACTTC.